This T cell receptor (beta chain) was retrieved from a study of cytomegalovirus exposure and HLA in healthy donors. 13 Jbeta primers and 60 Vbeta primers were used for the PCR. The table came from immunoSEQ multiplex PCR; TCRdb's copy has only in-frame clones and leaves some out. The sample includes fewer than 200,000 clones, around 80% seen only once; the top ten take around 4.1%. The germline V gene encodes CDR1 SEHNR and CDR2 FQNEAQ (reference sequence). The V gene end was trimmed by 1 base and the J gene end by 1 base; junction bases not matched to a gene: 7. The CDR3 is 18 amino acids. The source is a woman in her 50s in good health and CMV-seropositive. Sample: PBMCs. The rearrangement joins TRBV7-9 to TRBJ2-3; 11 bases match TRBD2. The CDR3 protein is CASSLGLAGPTRTDTQYF. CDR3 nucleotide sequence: TGTGCCAGCAGCTTAGGACTAGCGGGACCCACCCGCACAGATACGCAGTATTTT.